Given below is one T cell receptor (beta chain) in context. The sample comes from a study of CD8 T cells in Susac syndrome. The CDR3 runs 16 residues. The V and J ends lost 3 bases and 0 bases respectively, with 10 bases between them. Germline lookup yields CDR1 SGHRS and CDR2 YFSETQ. It was with random hexamers that 0.5 to 1 ug RNA was reverse transcribed. TCRdb passed the immunoSEQ multiplex PCR reads through MiXCR, listing each CDR3 protein once. The table has some 210,000 distinct CDR3 sequences, about 94% seen once; the top ten hold over 0.15%. The receptor was derived from a human donor with Susac syndrome. The material sequenced was CD4+ T cells from PBMCs. The chain uses TRBV5-1 and TRBJ1-6; perhaps TRBD1 as D (5 bases). As DNA, the CDR3 is TGCGCCAGCAGCTCCGCAGGGTCCTCCTATAATTCACCCCTCCACTTT. It yields the protein CASSSAGSSYNSPLHF.